This T cell receptor beta chain was captured in a study of T cell responses to AZD1222 COVID-19 vaccine (dated by TCRdb to about 2021). At the level of the whole study: AZD1222 recipients given second doses at about 4 weeks or at about 12 weeks were pooled, since spike-specific TCR depth and breadth were not found to differ between the two schedules. TCR sequencing was performed for 230 to 250 trial participants, of whom roughly 200 were given two doses of AZD1222 and around 25 were given two doses of MenACWY control vaccine. Enrollment into the trials was organized by age into subgroups of 18-55, 56-69 and 70-plus years, and those subgroups contained around 150, 28 and 57 TCR-sequenced participants, respectively. Overall study results and their limits: Most participants were white British and females outnumbered males, and the authors suggested that clonal diversity may have been underestimated. No day 14 peak-response samples were available, so repertoires were characterized only after the peak T cell response. In the small 56-69-year group, the increase in depth fell short of significance, most likely because of low power. Epitopes outside the regions mutated in the B.1.351 and B.1.1.7 variants were reportedly recognized by nearly half of the unique spike-specific TCRs. Only six AZD1222 recipients were SARS-CoV-2 seropositive at baseline, limiting conclusions about previously exposed vaccinees. CD4 TCRs associated with the vaccine covered the entire spike protein, and the dominant responses were in regions 160-218 and 743-854. After two AZD1222 doses, both the breadth and the depth of spike-specific TCRs were significantly higher than at day 0 and than in MenACWY recipients.

As encoded in the germline V gene, CDR1 is SNHLY while CDR2 is FYNNEI. Deletion took 6 bases off V and 1 base off J, with a span of 10 bases between the germline ends. Spanning cysteine to phenylalanine, the CDR3 consists of 15 amino acids. The entry retains the CDR3 DNA only, 45 bases that are in frame from base 1. The time point label corresponds to: baseline before first vaccination. Vaccinee samples were obtained from the UK trials COV001 and COV002, which included a single-blind randomized controlled phase 2/3 trial of AZD1222 (ChAdOx1 nCoV-19) in healthy adults. For TCRbeta chain sequencing, PBMC samples were collected from trial participants at day 0 and at day 28 after the second dose. The CDR3 regions of human TCRbeta chains were subjected to immunosequencing. Turning to the authors' computational methods: Repertoire TCRs were matched against a reference library of SARS-CoV-2-specific TCRs generated with the MIRA antigen-specificity platform. Breadth was defined as the fraction of unique TCRs that were SARS-CoV-2-associated, and depth was defined as the fraction of total T cells that were SARS-CoV-2-associated. Using the MIRA data, each spike-specific TCR was mapped to the spike region that the TCR reacts to and placed in a CD4 or CD8 class. Log10-transformed breadth and depth values were compared by one-way ANOVA with Sidak's multiple comparisons tests. The immuneACCESS repertoire file appears here via TCRdb, limited to in-frame rearrangements. These files lack a portion of the clones; in checked studies, under half of the deficit traces to unresolved V genes, and the cause of the others is not known. That table is the source of V, J and clone size, and D and trimming were worked out from the DNA. The sample includes more than 100,000 clones, with about 90% observed a single time. Just under 10% of the sample is held by the ten biggest clonotypes.

Of note for this clone: Its target antigen remains unknown. Base qualities were left out, and no much larger clone turns up one base away.

The specimen comprised peripheral blood, sampled on day 0 of AZD1222 vaccination. In this chain, TRBV2 is recombined with TRBJ1-6; no D segment can be confidently identified. This TCR was recovered from an adult in good health. Here the CDR3 is given as CASRGARSYNSPLHF. The DNA reads TGTGCCAGCAGGGGAGCTCGGTCCTATAATTCACCCCTCCACTTT.